This T cell receptor beta chain is from a study of shared clonotypes between healthy human individuals. Study context: A couple of women and a few men aged 18 to 49 served as donors. Study-wide findings and caveats: Apart from blood, nothing was sampled; tissue repertoires likely differ.

Comment on this clone: Antigen unknown.

The method was immunoSEQ multiplex PCR; TCRdb's version includes in-frame clones alone and lacks a portion of them. The sample shows roughly 490,000 clones, around 78% of them seen only once. Trimming left V 4 bases short and J 2 bases short, with 29 bases between. CDR3 length: 20 amino acids. Germline V gene data show CDR1 as MDHEN and CDR2 as SYDVKM. Adult donors, all healthy and HIV-negative, had no recent acute infections or vaccinations. Nashville, Tennessee was home to all donors, who were Caucasian adults. The origin of this receptor is a middle-aged woman in good health. Some clones in this sample may be carry-over from other donors' samples. The sequenced sample consisted of PBMCs. The chain couples TRBV28 to TRBJ2-5; D is perhaps TRBD1 (5 bases). CDR3 sequence: CASSSPWGPPVAALQETQYF. CDR3 nucleotides: TGTGCCAGCAGTTCACCCTGGGGCCCCCCAGTGGCAGCTCTACAAGAGACCCAGTACTTC.